This TCR beta chain is from a study of vaccination and CD4 T cells after COVID-19. Per germline, CDR1 MNHNS and CDR2 SASEGT. The CDR3 extends over 14 amino acids. V shed 8 bases and J shed 6 bases, with 16 bases lying between them. In regard to this clonotype: Its antigen remains unknown.

Time point reported: late sampling 161 to 241 days after vaccination in three convalescent patients. Treatment noted: roughly 10-day PBMC culture with coronavirus spike peptide pools or control peptides (ViraFEST assay). Once peptide pools had expanded antigen-specific T cells, ViraFEST sequenced TCRs. The Oncomine TCR Beta short-read assay was applied to DNA of cultured CD4+ T cells. Using its own MiXCR run on the PCR reads, TCRdb lists one record per CDR3 protein. The sample consists of more than 15,000 distinct CDR3 sequences, approximately 56% of them appearing once. The receptor's source is a human donor who had recovered from COVID-19. The source material was CD4+ T cells from blood, cultured in vitro, sampled about 7 months after SARS-CoV-2 vaccination. The genes are TRBV6-1 and TRBJ2-2, with D possibly being TRBD1 or TRBD2 (7 bases each). The chain's CDR3 is CASGGGGVAGELFF. The CDR3 coding sequence is TGTGCCAGCGGGGGAGGGGGCGTTGCCGGGGAGCTGTTTTTT.